This TCR beta chain was documented in a study of T cells after yellow fever vaccination (dated by TCRdb to between 2018 and 2021). Notes on the research overall: The SMART-Seq v4 Ultra Low Input RNA kit was used to prepare libraries from fractions with low cell numbers. Bulk PBMC replicates and cell subsets were isolated from blood drawn at multiple timepoints before and after both primary and secondary immunization. Two healthy male donors made up the cohort, one aged 18 to 29 years and the other aged 30 to 40 years. To follow T-cell clones before and after primary and booster YFV17D yellow fever vaccination, bulk TCR alpha and beta repertoires were sequenced over time. General findings and caveats noted by the study authors: Because abundant contaminating clonotypes from the bulk population could be contained in FACS-sorted repertoires, computational filtering was required. Most clones expanded after primary vaccination (approximately 97% of CD4 and roughly 91% of CD8) were re-detected after the booster, suggesting that broad memory maintenance occurred. The secondary T-cell response was found to be weaker but faster than the primary response, with a peak reached on day 5 rather than on day 15. A small share of clonotypes was detected in both CD4 and CD8 compartments, with the overlap likely arising from convergent recombination. Only a couple of donors were included in the study, so the extent to which the findings can be generalized is limited.

To note about this clonotype: The specificity of this receptor is unknown. It has no much larger one-base neighbor in the sample; base qualities were not kept.

Reading the label with the study, this specimen's treatment or condition is: live attenuated yellow fever vaccine strain. At every blood-draw timepoint, two biological replicates of bulk PBMCs were collected. A standard Ficoll-Paque protocol was used to isolate PBMCs from peripheral blood. RNA was extracted with TriZol from bulk PBMCs, CD4 and CD8 fractions, and dextramer-positive and dextramer-negative fractions. The germline V gene yields SGHTA for CDR1 and FQGNSA for CDR2. V drops 2 bases and J drops 4 bases, leaving 15 bases in between. From the cysteine through the phenylalanine, the CDR3 covers 16 amino acids. Here the CDR3 DNA is all that survives: 48 bases in frame from base 1. Sequenced on an Illumina NovaSeq 6000. TCR cDNA was synthesized by 5'RACE template switching, through which a universal primer site and unique molecular identifiers were introduced. Priming for cDNA synthesis came from both the TCR alpha and TCR beta constant segments. Two PCR steps were used to amplify libraries, with sample barcodes and sequencing adapters being added in the second step. Libraries were sequenced on Illumina HiSeq 2500 (2x100 bp) or NovaSeq (2x150 bp). The authors' analysis ran thus. Reads were demultiplexed and collapsed into UMI consensus sequences with MIGEC, and V(D)J alignment was performed with MiXCR. Vaccine-responding clonotypes were identified with edgeR using replicate PBMC samples, with FDR below 0.01 and a log2 fold change above 5 up to day 15 being required. Each bulk clonotype was labeled CD4 or CD8 based on which sequenced repertoire, CD4 or CD8, contained the clonotype at higher abundance. TCRdb redid the processing of the public reads, applying fastp at Q25 and MiXCR, and retained in-frame beta chains. Duplicate CDR3 protein sequences are folded into a single record with the most common DNA and genes. For this entry, the V and J calls and clone size follow TCRdb and not the study's own pipeline. The sample data list a few hundred thousand distinct CDR3 sequences, and approximately 3.6% of these were observed just once. The ten largest make up approximately 18% of the sample.

The sample consisted of PBMCs, taken 15 days after the yellow fever booster vaccination. The TCR sequence derives from a man aged 18 to 30 who received the YFV17D yellow fever vaccine. Rearrangement joined TRBV7-2 to TRBJ1-5, with no D gene named confidently. The nucleotide sequence reads as follows: TGTGCCAGCAGCTTAAACGGGCAGGTCCTAAATCAGCCCCAGCATTTT. It encodes CASSLNGQVLNQPQHF.